These 2 T cell receptor beta chains share one sample of origin, sequenced in a study of blood T cells in healthy people across ages (dated by TCRdb to about 2015). Libraries were built with 5' RACE. These reads were obtained on an Illumina HiSeq 2500. A second about 7 to 12 cycle PCR used a sample-barcoded 5' primer and a J-beta primer mix. TCRdb reprocessed the public reads (quality trimming at Q25 with fastp, clone calling with MiXCR) and kept in-frame beta chains. A single entry per CDR3 protein holds the most common genes and DNA from its merged rows. The sample yields 1.4 million to 1.5 million distinct CDR3 sequences; 42% were counted once. The ten biggest clones cover around 8% of the sample. The sequenced sample consisted of blood. The receptors originated from a woman aged 18-29 years in good health.

As concerns this clonotype: This sequence may be a read error, since a much larger clone differs from it by one base. The chain carries TRBV6-1 and TRBJ1-5; no clear D gene. The V end was cut by 7 bases, the J end by 2 bases, with 3 bases between. From germline, CDR1 is MNHNS and CDR2 SASEGT. The CDR3 has 11 amino acids. The CDR3 sequence is CASKGNQPQHF. CDR3 bases: TGTGCCAGCAAGGGCAATCAGCCCCAGCATTTT.

The CDR3 loop is CASSQEALRTYEQFF. CDR3 sequence (DNA): TGTGCCAGCAGCCAAGAGGCTTTAAGAACCTACGAGCAGTTCTTC. This chain connects TRBV4-2 to TRBJ2-1; D call uncertain. The CDR3 is 15 amino acids. Trimming removed 0 bases from V and 10 bases from J, with 16 bases in between. The germline gives CDR1 LGHNA, CDR2 YNFKEQ.